The next 32 T cell receptor beta chains were all read from a single sample in a study of blood T cell repertoires in COVID-19. Profiled with immunoSEQ multiplex PCR; TCRdb holds only in-frame clones, not every one. The table has 80,000 to 95,000 clones, roughly 81% seen once; the top ten hold 4% to 5.5%. Source material: peripheral blood. The receptors derive from a man at least 80 years old with COVID-19, enrolled during active disease.

The V gene is TRBV29-1, the J gene TRBJ2-1; D perhaps matches TRBD1 (5 bases). The CDR3 length is 13 residues. CDR1 is SQVTM, CDR2 ANQGSEA, per germline. V was pared by 8 bases and J by 9 bases, with 20 bases between. CDR3 coding DNA: TGCAGCATCCTGGGTGTTGTTAGGGGTGAGCAGTTCTTC. This encodes CSILGVVRGEQFF.

This chain links TRBV5-8 with TRBJ2-3, with TRBD2 matching over 8 bases. Germline lookup yields CDR1 SGHTS and CDR2 YDEGEE. Losses at the gene ends were 0 bases for V and 2 bases for J; bases not matched to a gene: 5. The length of the CDR3 is 16 residues. The CDR3, as DNA: TGTGCCAGCAGCTTGGTGTTAGCGGGATACACAGATACGCAGTATTTT. This sequence encodes CASSLVLAGYTDTQYF.

Points on this clone: At the DNA level, this CDR3 is encoded by other sequences in the same sample as well. This CDR3 reads CASSSGSGNTIYF. Here the CDR3 DNA reads TGCGCCAGCAGCTCAGGCTCTGGAAACACCATATATTTT. This chain connects TRBV5-1 to TRBJ1-3; unclear D gene. The CDR3 loop spans 13 amino acids. The germline gives CDR1 SGHRS, CDR2 YFSETQ. The V gene lost 3 bases and the J gene lost 0 bases, with 4 bases spanning the gap.

V and J are TRBV14 and TRBJ1-4; no clear D. With 3 bases removed from V and 10 bases from J, the gap between germline ends came to 12 bases. This CDR3 region has 13 residues. Germline V gene lookup returns CDR1 SGHDN and CDR2 FVKESK. The CDR3 DNA reads TGTGCCAGCAGCCAGGGTACGGGGATAAAACTGTTTTTT. This translates into CASSQGTGIKLFF.

This chain connects TRBV19 to TRBJ2-7; TRBD1 aligns across 9 bases. Trimming removed 4 bases from V and 2 bases from J; junction bases left unmatched: 9. The CDR3 sequence is 16 residues long. The V gene's germline CDR1 is LNHDA and CDR2 SQIVND (reference sequence). This chain's CDR3 is CASSKRRDRETYEQYF. As DNA, the CDR3 is TGTGCCAGTAGTAAACGCCGGGACAGGGAGACCTACGAGCAGTACTTC.

The chain carries TRBV5-6 and TRBJ1-2; 9 bases map to TRBD1. Germline CDR1 and CDR2: SGHDT and YYEEEE. V shed 1 base, J shed 7 bases, and the junction held 14 bases outside the gene matches. The CDR3 is 17 amino acids. The CDR3 nucleotides read TGTGCCAGCAGCTTGTGGGACAGGGTTGAGACCTTCGGTGGCTACACCTTC. Its translation is CASSLWDRVETFGGYTF.

This chain uses TRBV2 with TRBJ2-3; TRBD2 is a possible D gene (6 bases). The germline V and J ends were trimmed by 4 bases and 0 bases, with 11 bases remaining between them. This CDR3 region has 15 residues. In germline, CDR1 is SNHLY, CDR2 FYNNEI. In DNA, the CDR3 is TGTGCCAGCAGTGCTGATGCGGGGAGCACAGATACGCAGTATTTT. This encodes CASSADAGSTDTQYF.

The V call is TRBV6-2 or TRBV6-3, the J call TRBJ1-3, with D maybe TRBD1 (6 bases). V was clipped by 4 bases and J by 2 bases, with 12 bases between them. The CDR3 sequence is 15 residues long. Germline lookup yields CDR1 MNHEY and CDR2 SVGEGT. This CDR3 is CASSWSSGAGNTIYF. The CDR3 nucleotides are TGTGCCAGCAGTTGGAGCTCAGGGGCTGGAAACACCATATATTTT.

The rearrangement joins TRBV7-9 to TRBJ1-2, with 7 bases lining up with TRBD1. With V trimmed by 1 base and J by 3 bases, 14 bases remained unmatched. This CDR3 region has 18 residues. The germline CDR1 and CDR2 sequences are SEHNR and FQNEAQ (reference sequence). Here the CDR3 DNA reads TGTGCCAGCAGCTTAGGCTTTGGGACAGACGAACGCTACTATGGCTACACCTTC. Translated: CASSLGFGTDERYYGYTF.

J is TRBJ1-1 and V is TRBV5-1; D unclear. V was cut by 1 base and J by 5 bases, with 9 bases left in between. CDR3 length: 13 residues. CDR1 is SGHRS and CDR2 is YFSETQ in the germline V gene. DNA for the CDR3: TGCGCCAGCAGCTTGTCGGGTCCAACTGAAGCTTTCTTT. Translating gives CASSLSGPTEAFF.

The chain joins TRBV4-2 to TRBJ2-1; 11 positions agree with TRBD2. CDR1 and CDR2 from the germline V gene are LGHNA and YNFKEQ. The CDR3 is 20 amino acids. V dropped 0 bases and J dropped 0; count of bases not matched to a gene: 10. The CDR3, as DNA: TGTGCCAGCAGCCAAGATCTTAGCCTAGCGGGGGGCAGCTCCTACAATGAGCAGTTCTTC. Translating gives CASSQDLSLAGGSSYNEQFF.

There are a few counts of this clone. The chain uses TRBV3-1 (or the pseudogene TRBV3-2) and TRBJ2-5, with D maybe TRBD2 (6 bases). The germline CDR1 and CDR2 sequences are LGHDT and YNNKEL (reference sequence). The V and J ends lost 1 base and 5 bases respectively, with 20 bases between them. This CDR3 comprises 17 residues. This chain's CDR3 is CASSQGVGGRRMETQYF. DNA for the CDR3: TGTGCCAGCAGCCAAGGAGTTGGGGGGAGAAGGATGGAGACCCAGTACTTC.

The chain uses TRBV10-3 and TRBJ1-2; D is unclear. The CDR3 runs to 12 residues. Germline V gives CDR1 ENHRY, CDR2 SYGVKD. Trimming pared 7 bases from V and 2 bases from J, leaving 8 bases between. In DNA, the CDR3 is TGTGCCATCATGTCCTTAAACTATGGCTACACCTTC. Its translation: CAIMSLNYGYTF.

This chain links TRBV7-3 with TRBJ1-1, with D possibly being TRBD1 (5 bases). V was trimmed by 5 bases and J by 1 base, leaving 8 bases between them. The CDR3 consists of 13 residues. The germline V gene encodes CDR1 SGHTA and CDR2 FQGTGA. CDR3 loop: CASSPTGNTEAFF. CDR3 nucleotide sequence: TGTGCCAGCAGCCCTACAGGGAACACTGAAGCTTTCTTT.

This clone was detected only once. The V call is TRBV4-2, the J call TRBJ1-2; D not resolved. The V and J ends lost 0 bases and 3 bases respectively, with 11 bases between them. The germline V gene encodes CDR1 LGHNA and CDR2 YNFKEQ. The CDR3 length is 15 residues. This CDR3 is CASSQDANRYYGYTF. CDR3 DNA sequence: TGTGCCAGCAGCCAAGATGCGAACCGCTACTATGGCTACACCTTC.

The chain uses TRBV7-6 and TRBJ2-7; 7 positions agree with TRBD1. Germline V gene lookup returns CDR1 SGHVS and CDR2 FNYEAQ. The CDR3 contains 13 residues. J gave up 4 bases and V 8 bases, and 8 bases lay outside the gene matches. CDR3 amino acids: CASGTAYQYEQYF. The DNA of the CDR3 is TGTGCCAGCGGGACAGCCTATCAATACGAGCAGTACTTC.

This clone showed up just once. The rearrangement joins TRBV27 to TRBJ1-6; D not resolved. Trimming cost V 6 bases and J 10 bases, with 13 bases left between them. CDR1 is MNHEY and CDR2 is SMNVEV in the germline V gene (reference sequence). This CDR3 has 13 amino acids. CDR3 DNA sequence: TGTGCCAGCAGCCCCTTCGAGCACTCACCCCTCCACTTT. Protein product: CASSPFEHSPLHF.

The genes are TRBV19 and TRBJ2-7; 10 bases are shared with TRBD1. The CDR3 sequence is 16 residues long. Germline CDR1 and CDR2: LNHDA and SQIVND (reference sequence). Trimming cost V 5 bases and J 0 bases; bases outside gene matches: 7. The CDR3 is CASSPTRTGGSYEQYF. Written as DNA, the CDR3 is TGTGCCAGTAGTCCTACCCGGACAGGGGGCTCCTACGAGCAGTACTTC.

The V and J genes are TRBV5-1 and TRBJ2-7; 9 bases are shared with TRBD1. CDR3 size: 13 residues. V lost 4 bases, J lost 12 bases, and 11 bases stayed unmatched. Germline CDR1 is SGHRS and CDR2 is YFSETQ. The chain's CDR3 is CASSIVPGQGRYF. CDR3 DNA: TGCGCCAGCAGCATTGTCCCGGGACAGGGACGGTACTTC.

The J gene is TRBJ2-7, the V gene TRBV27; 12 bases map to TRBD2. V was pared by 4 bases and J by 7 bases, with 20 bases of the junction left unmatched. The CDR3 length is 19 residues. Per the germline V gene, CDR1 is MNHEY and CDR2 is SMNVEV (reference sequence). The CDR3 region is CASSSRTSGAFLRAGEQYF. CDR3 bases: TGTGCCAGCAGTTCACGGACTAGCGGGGCGTTCCTACGAGCGGGAGAGCAGTACTTC.

The chain carries TRBV7-3 and TRBJ2-1, with unresolved D. Germline V gene lookup returns CDR1 SGHTA and CDR2 FQGTGA. This CDR3 contains 13 residues. Between the trimmed V and J ends, which lost 2 bases and 9 bases, there was a span of 11 bases. CDR3 nucleotides: TGTGCCAGCAGCTTATCGAGCCGCTCTGAGCAGTTCTTC. This gives the protein CASSLSSRSEQFF. The full variable domain, completed using reference TRBV7-3 and TRBJ2-1, is GAGVSQTPSNKVTEKGKYVELRCDPISGHTALYWYRQSLGQGPEFLIYFQGTGAADDSGLPNDRFFAVRPEGSVSTLKIQRTERGDSAVYLCASSLSSRSEQFFGPGTRLTVL.

This clone has a handful of counts. The rearrangement uses TRBV6-2 or TRBV6-3 and TRBJ1-6, with 7 nucleotides matching TRBD1. Trimming cost V 2 bases and J 5 bases; bases outside gene matches: 9. Germline CDR1 MNHEY, CDR2 SVGEGT. There are 17 residues in the CDR3. CDR3 DNA: TGTGCCAGCAGTTACGGGGACAGCGAAACTAATAATTCACCCCTCCACTTT. Translation: CASSYGDSETNNSPLHF.

The table lists this clone with a count of one. The gene calls are TRBV4-3 and TRBJ2-2, with 8 bases matching TRBD1. The trim removed 0 bases at V and 4 bases at J, leaving 13 bases unmatched. The CDR3 contains 19 residues. Looked up from germline, CDR1 is LGHNA and CDR2 is YSLEER. As DNA, the CDR3 is TGCGCCAGCAGCCAAGATCTCTACCTGGACAGGGTTGGCACCGGGGAGCTGTTTTTT. Protein sequence: CASSQDLYLDRVGTGELFF.

V and J are TRBV10-3 and TRBJ2-3; 11 bases are shared with TRBD2. CDR1 is ENHRY and CDR2 is SYGVKD in the germline V gene. V shed 2 bases and J 8 bases; nucleotides not matched to a gene: 12. CDR3 length: 17 amino acids. The CDR3 spells CAISELGLSGGAFTQYF. The CDR3 DNA reads TGTGCCATCAGTGAGCTCGGACTTAGCGGGGGGGCCTTTACGCAGTATTTT.

In DNA form, the CDR3 reads TGTGCCATCAGTGCTAGTGAGTCCATGGAGCAGTACTTC. It specifies CAISASESMEQYF. V usage is TRBV10-3 and J usage is TRBJ2-7, with unresolved D. V was cut by 4 bases and J by 7 bases, with 14 bases left in between. There are 13 residues in the CDR3. Germline CDR1 reads ENHRY; CDR2 reads SYGVKD.

There are a few counts of this clone. The chain carries TRBV28 and TRBJ2-1; 7 bases map to TRBD2. The ends lost 2 bases at V and 5 bases at J; junction bases unmatched: 12. This CDR3 comprises 17 residues. The germline gives CDR1 MDHEN, CDR2 SYDVKM. In DNA form, the CDR3 reads TGTGCCAGCAGTTTAGGGGGTGAGGCGGGAGTACACAATGAGCAGTTCTTC. Amino acid sequence: CASSLGGEAGVHNEQFF.

The chain recombines TRBV18 with TRBJ1-1; weak D call: TRBD1 (5 bases). Germline loops: CDR1 KGHSH, CDR2 LQKENI. Trimming removed 1 base from V and 1 base from J, with 10 bases in between. The CDR3 runs 15 residues. CDR3 in amino acids: CASSPLATANTEAFF. CDR3 nucleotide sequence: TGTGCCAGCTCACCACTTGCGACAGCGAACACTGAAGCTTTCTTT.

This chain links TRBV5-1 with TRBJ2-2; D might be TRBD1 (6 bases). The CDR3 extends over 16 amino acids. The ends were cut back, 0 bases at V and 3 bases at J, with 12 bases in the middle. The V gene's germline CDR1 is SGHRS and CDR2 YFSETQ. The CDR3, as DNA: TGCGCCAGCAGCTTGGATCAGGGGAAGGACACCGGGGAGCTGTTTTTT. Its translation is CASSLDQGKDTGELFF.

This chain links TRBV27 with TRBJ2-3; TRBD1 matches 8 bases. Germline values: CDR1 MNHEY, CDR2 SMNVEV (reference sequence). The CDR3 totals 16 residues. The V gene end was trimmed by 5 bases and the J gene end by 0 bases; junction bases not matched to a gene: 7. The CDR3 DNA reads TGTGCCAGCAGTGTACCGGGGGACAGGAGCACAGATACGCAGTATTTT. It yields the protein CASSVPGDRSTDTQYF.

The rearrangement links TRBV12-5 to TRBJ2-4; 7 bases fit TRBD1. Per the germline V gene, CDR1 is LGHNT and CDR2 is FRNRAP. This CDR3 has 17 amino acids. Germline trimming cut 1 base from V and 2 bases from J; bases unmatched to any gene: 8. CDR3 region: CASGLGDSLGPKNIQYF. The CDR3 nucleotides read TGTGCTAGTGGTTTGGGGGACAGCCTCGGGCCCAAAAACATTCAGTACTTC.

This CDR3 reads CASSFRSPISGEAFF. The CDR3, as DNA: TGTGCCAGCAGTTTTCGATCCCCGATTTCGGGTGAAGCTTTCTTT. The chain couples TRBV27 to TRBJ1-1, with no clear D. The V end was cut by 3 bases, the J end by 7 bases, with 18 bases between. Germline V gene sequence: CDR1 MNHEY, CDR2 SMNVEV (reference sequence). The CDR3 covers 15 residues.

J is TRBJ2-7 and V is TRBV10-3; D unresolved. The CDR3 extends over 12 amino acids. The germline V gene encodes CDR1 ENHRY and CDR2 SYGVKD. The V and J ends lost 6 bases and 3 bases respectively, with 9 bases between them. CDR3 protein: CAIRADDYEQYF. The CDR3 DNA is TGTGCCATCAGGGCGGATGACTACGAGCAGTACTTC.